This TCR beta chain is from a study of human T cells and chemical hapten exposure. The time point denotes: pre-sensitization, week 0. Treatment noted: therapeutic diphenylcyclopropenone sensitization with weekly scalp DPC. In its sample, this clonotype was seen many times. What the library attached to individual cDNA molecules were unique molecular identifiers. MiXCR was run by TCRdb on the RACE reads, yielding one entry per CDR3 protein. The sample consists of 300,000 to 400,000 distinct CDR3 sequences, 4% to 6% of them appearing once. The specimen was whole blood, collected in connection with sensitization to the hapten diphenylcyclopropenone (DPC). This sequence was found in a woman aged 45-59 years with alopecia areata. Some clones in this sample may be carry-over from other donors' samples.

CDR3 amino acids: CAISESNSGGADTQYF. The CDR3 nucleotides are TGTGCCATCAGTGAGTCGAATAGCGGGGGGGCAGATACGCAGTATTTT. The chain recombines TRBV10-3 with TRBJ2-3; 11 bases agree with TRBD2. The CDR3 loop spans 16 amino acids. Trimming cost V 0 bases and J 4 bases; bases outside gene matches: 3. CDR1 ENHRY and CDR2 SYGVKD come from the germline V gene.